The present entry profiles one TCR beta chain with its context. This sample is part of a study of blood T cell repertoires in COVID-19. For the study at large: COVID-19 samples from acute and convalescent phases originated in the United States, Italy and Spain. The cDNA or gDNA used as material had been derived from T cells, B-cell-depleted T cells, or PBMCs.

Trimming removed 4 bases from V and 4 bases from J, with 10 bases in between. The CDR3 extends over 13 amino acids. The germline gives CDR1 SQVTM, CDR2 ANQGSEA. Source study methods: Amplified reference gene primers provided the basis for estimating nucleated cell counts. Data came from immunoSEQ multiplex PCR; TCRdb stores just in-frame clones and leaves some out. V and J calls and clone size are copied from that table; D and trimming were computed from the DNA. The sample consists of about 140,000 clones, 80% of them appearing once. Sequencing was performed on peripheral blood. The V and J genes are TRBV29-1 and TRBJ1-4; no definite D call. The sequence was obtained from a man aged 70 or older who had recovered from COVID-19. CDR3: CSVVGRYNEKLFF. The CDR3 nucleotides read TGCAGCGTTGTGGGCAGATATAATGAAAAACTGTTTTTT.